This T cell receptor (beta chain) was found in a study of OX40 agonist ivuxolimab in advanced cancers. Study-wide context: The costimulatory receptor OX40 (CD134) was targeted by ivuxolimab, a fully human IgG2 agonistic monoclonal antibody. In the dose-escalation cohort, roughly four fifths of patients were male, and the mean age was around 60 years, with a range of about 23 to 90. Three dose-escalation patients achieved partial responses, one with hepatocellular carcinoma and two with cutaneous melanoma. Peripheral TCRbeta sequencing aimed to test whether ivuxolimab altered TCR sequence diversity and caused clonal T-cell expansion. Intravenous ivuxolimab was administered to patients every 2 weeks at six dose levels: 0.01, 0.1, 0.3, 1.5, 3 and 10 mg/kg. The paper covers the monotherapy dose-escalation part of the phase I ivuxolimab trial, which included N of about 50 patients. Of the 50 or so patients in dose escalation, about 20 had hepatocellular carcinoma, some 15 had melanoma, 9 had renal cell carcinoma and 9 had head and neck cancer. Patients were allowed to have had prior anti-PD-1, anti-PD-L1 or anti-CTLA-4 therapy, and less than 45% of the dose-escalation patients had previously received checkpoint inhibitors. What the authors observed across the whole study: At doses of 0.1 to 3.0 mg/kg, clonal expansion of both CD4+ and CD8+ blood T cells was observed from baseline to week 6. On average, CD8+ T cells showed more expanded clones than CD4+ T cells after ivuxolimab. Antigen specificity was not determined for the clonally expanded peripheral T cells. Partial responders in the 0.1-3.0 mg/kg groups had among the lowest normalized peripheral clonal expansion, especially among CD8+ T cells. Low levels of normalized T-cell clonal expansion were also seen in some nonresponding patients.

Patients with autoimmune disease history or receiving systemic immunosuppression were excluded from the trial. Peripheral blood for TCR sequencing was collected from all dose cohorts at baseline, on cycle 4 day 1, and on cycle 7 day 1. Samples were obtained from an open-label, multicenter, first-in-human phase I dose-escalation trial of ivuxolimab. Adults with locally advanced or metastatic melanoma, renal cell carcinoma, hepatocellular carcinoma or head and neck squamous cell carcinoma were enrolled in the trial. Before TCR sequencing, CD4+ T cells and CD8+ T cells were sorted from peripheral blood as separate populations. Inclusive of the bounding cysteine and phenylalanine, the CDR3 is 14 residues long. Of the read, only the CDR3 DNA is kept; its 42 bases are in frame from base 1. CDR1 and CDR2 were assigned from the germline V gene as MNHEY and SVGAGI. Trimmed from V: 4 bases; trimmed from J: 4 bases; junction bases lacking a gene match: 5.

This clone was recorded once. What antigen it recognizes has not been identified. The sample holds no much larger clone one base away, and base qualities are not on file. Genomic DNA was extracted from sorted cells for sequencing of the TCRbeta CDR3 region. TCRbeta CDR3 regions were sequenced using the immunoSEQ Assay. In TCRdb, the immuneACCESS table is reduced to in-frame sequences with V and J assigned. These tables do not hold every clone; where another copy was compared, an unresolved V gene accounts for under half, and the others remain unexplained. For this sample there are tens of thousands of clones; approximately 90% appear just once. The ten most abundant clones make up about 23% of the sample.

This TCR came from an adult with an advanced solid tumor such as melanoma, head and neck, liver or kidney cancer. The material was CD4+ or CD8+ T cells sorted from blood, obtained in a trial of the OX40 agonist ivuxolimab. This sequence uses TRBV6-5 and TRBJ1-1, with 8 central nucleotides matching TRBD1. The CDR3 reads as follows: CASSSQGAGTEAFF. The DNA is as follows: TGTGCCAGCAGTTCTCAGGGGGCGGGCACTGAAGCTTTCTTT.